This T cell receptor beta chain was captured in a study of technical replicates of blood from several donors (dated by TCRdb to about 2017). From the cysteine up to the phenylalanine, the CDR3 has a length of 14 residues. Only the CDR3 part of the read is kept: 42 bases, read in frame from the first base. Sequences SGHVS (CDR1) and FQNEAQ (CDR2) are obtained from the germline V gene. For this chain, trimming is 2 bases at the V end and 6 bases at the J end, and the number of junction bases without a gene match is 6. The method behind the library was the immunoSEQ multiplex PCR assay. TCRdb retrieved this table from immuneACCESS and kept in-frame rearrangements only. Not all clones are present; in checked studies, unresolved V genes account for under half, and no reason is known for the remainder. The sample table holds about 67,000 clones, of which roughly 98% were seen once. The top ten hold around 0.16% of the sample.

The sample holds one count of this clone. Its recognized antigen is unknown. There are no base qualities to consult, and no much larger clone falls within one base. The rearrangement combines TRBV7-8 with TRBJ2-7; 8 central nucleotides agree with TRBD2. This TCR was recovered from a human donor in good health. Sequencing input: T cells isolated from PBMCs. The CDR3 protein is CASSLSAGVSEQYF. The bases read TGTGCCAGCAGCTTATCAGCGGGGGTTTCCGAGCAGTACTTC.